The source of this T cell receptor (beta chain) is a study of regulatory T cells in long-lasting Graves disease (TCRdb year 2021). About the study as a whole: Persistent Graves' disease was defined as antithyroid drug treatment for over 5 years with persistently positive TSH receptor autoantibodies. This study used TCR sequencing and RNA sequencing of peripheral blood to compare persistent Graves' disease patients against newly diagnosed Graves' disease patients. The study was registered as a clinical trial and conducted in China. A total of roughly 33 samples underwent TCR sequencing: around 13 from persistent and approximately 20 from newly diagnosed Graves' disease patients. Antithyroid drugs had been taken for about 10.3 years on average by persistent Graves' disease patients in the clinical cohort.

General study outcomes and caveats: Only peripheral blood was studied, because thyroid tissue, the primary lesion, was inaccessible. More public clonotypes were shared among persistent patients (around 3,000) than among newly diagnosed patients (approximately 1,000). Persistent disease showed preferential use of TRBV28, TRBJ1-2 and TRBJ2-5, whereas newly diagnosed disease favored TRBV20-1 and TRBJ2-1. Compared with newly diagnosed patients, persistent Graves' disease patients had lower TCR Shannon entropy and fewer highly expanded clones, which suggests clonal expansion. Only the TCR beta chain was sequenced and analyzed. The authors acknowledged the small sample size as a limitation that may reduce accuracy.

Receptor libraries were prepared by multiplex PCR. For sequencing, an Illumina HiSeq 4000 was employed. TCR beta libraries were built with iRepertoire HTBI primers and Arm-PCR amplification of CDR3 regions. Before sequencing, the PCR products went through gel purification. The original pipeline was this. A total of 62 TRBV and about 13 TRBJ segments were identified across samples and were used for gene usage analysis of CDR3 amino acid clonotypes. COPE and FqMerger were used to merge filtered high-quality paired reads into contigs. Contigs were aligned with BLAST to IMGT TRBV, TRBD and TRBJ reference genes, and CDR3 was defined per IMGT. Any clonotype with a frequency above 0.1% was counted as a highly expanded clone. Shannon entropy was used to measure repertoire diversity, and the Gini coefficient was used to measure V-J evenness. Clonotypes shared by more than one individual were considered public. Through fastp at Q25 and MiXCR, TCRdb rebuilt clones from the public reads, retaining in-frame beta chains. Each record represents a unique CDR3 protein, reported with the most common genes and DNA among its rows. The V and J calls were determined by TCRdb, not by the authors. This sample holds about 470,000 distinct CDR3 sequences; roughly 20% were observed only once. 7.8% of the sample lies in the top ten.

Germline trimming: 1 base from V, 1 base from J; junction bases outside gene matches: 3. The germline V gene provides CDR1 MGHRA and CDR2 YSYEKL. The CDR3 contains 17 residues, cysteine and phenylalanine counted. CDR3 DNA is the only sequence kept; it has 51 bases, read in frame from the first base. This clonotype was detected once. Its cognate antigen has yet to be identified. No base qualities exist here, and no much larger clone lies one base off it. Weak support is all one read offers. What the time point label conveys for this sample: persistent/refractory GD, antithyroid drugs over 5 years with positive TRAb. For both TCR sequencing and RNA sequencing, RNA was extracted from PBMCs using TRIzol. The diagnosis of Graves' disease followed American Thyroid Association guidelines. Patients for the study were recruited at an endocrinology department in Xi'an, China. Each patient gave roughly 8.4 milliliters of peripheral blood, collected in an EDTA anticoagulant tube. Ficoll Paque Plus density gradient separation was used to isolate PBMCs, and no further T cell sorting was performed. An Agilent 2100 Bioanalyzer and agarose gel were used to check RNA quality, and a NanoDrop 2000 was used to measure RNA concentration.

The sequence was obtained from a female donor with Graves disease. The chain employs TRBV4-1 and TRBJ2-1; 11 bases in between match TRBD2. The starting material was peripheral blood mononuclear cells (PBMCs), obtained when the disease was refractory, from a patient treated with antithyroid drugs. The CDR3 here reads CASSQALAGASYNEQFF. The DNA sequence is as follows: TGCGCCAGCAGCCAAGCACTAGCGGGAGCGTCCTACAATGAGCAGTTCTTC.